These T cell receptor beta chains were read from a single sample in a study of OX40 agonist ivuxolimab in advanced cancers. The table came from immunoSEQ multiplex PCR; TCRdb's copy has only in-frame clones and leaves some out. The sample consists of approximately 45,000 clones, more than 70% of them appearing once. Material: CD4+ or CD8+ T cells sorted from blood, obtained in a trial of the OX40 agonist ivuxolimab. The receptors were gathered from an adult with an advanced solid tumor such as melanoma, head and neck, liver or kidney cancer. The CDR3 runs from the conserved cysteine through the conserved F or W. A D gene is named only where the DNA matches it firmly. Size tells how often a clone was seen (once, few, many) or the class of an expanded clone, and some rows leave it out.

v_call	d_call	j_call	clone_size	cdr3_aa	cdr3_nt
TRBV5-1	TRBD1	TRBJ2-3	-	CASSPGQGADTQYF	TGCGCCAGCAGCCCTGGACAGGGGGCAGATACGCAGTATTTT
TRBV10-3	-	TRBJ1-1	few	CAITASMNTEAFF	TGTGCCATCACAGCCTCCATGAACACTGAAGCTTTCTTT
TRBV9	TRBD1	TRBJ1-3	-	CASSVGGYRGPGNTIYF	TGTGCCAGCAGCGTAGGGGGCTACAGGGGACCTGGAAACACCATATATTTT
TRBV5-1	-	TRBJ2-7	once	CASSLAGRNYEQYF	TGCGCCAGCAGCTTGGCAGGGCGGAACTACGAGCAGTACTTC
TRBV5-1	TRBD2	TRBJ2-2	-	CASSWGLAGPLGTGELFF	TGCGCCAGCAGCTGGGGACTAGCGGGTCCTCTGGGAACCGGGGAGCTGTTTTTT
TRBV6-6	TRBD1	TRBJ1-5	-	CASSDRGRQPQHF	TGTGCCAGCTCAGACAGGGGGAGGCAGCCCCAGCATTTT
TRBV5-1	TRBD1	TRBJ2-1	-	CASSLGQGAYNEQFF	TGCGCCAGCAGCTTGGGACAGGGGGCCTACAATGAGCAGTTCTTC
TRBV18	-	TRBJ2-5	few	CASSPALRRGLETQYF	TGTGCCAGCTCACCGGCCCTGAGGAGGGGGCTGGAGACCCAGTACTTC
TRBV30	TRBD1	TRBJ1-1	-	CAWSGTGGWGTEAFF	TGTGCCTGGTCCGGGACAGGGGGCTGGGGCACTGAAGCTTTCTTT
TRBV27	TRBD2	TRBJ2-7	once	CASSLSTSGRQYEQYF	TGTGCCAGCAGTTTATCAACTAGCGGGAGGCAATACGAGCAGTACTTC
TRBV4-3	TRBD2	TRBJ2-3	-	CASSQALLAGGVTDTQYF	TGCGCCAGCAGCCAAGCTCTACTAGCGGGAGGGGTCACAGATACGCAGTATTTT
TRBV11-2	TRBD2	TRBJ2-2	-	CASSRTSGRRSGELFF	TGTGCCAGCAGCCGGACTAGCGGGAGGAGGTCCGGGGAGCTGTTTTTT
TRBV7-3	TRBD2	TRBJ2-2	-	CASSLGASGTSGELFF	TGTGCCAGCAGCTTAGGGGCTAGCGGGACCTCCGGGGAGCTGTTTTTT
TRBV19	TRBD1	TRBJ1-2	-	CASTPGDRGLYGYTF	TGTGCCAGTACCCCAGGGGACAGGGGGCTCTATGGCTACACCTTC
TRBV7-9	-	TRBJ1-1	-	CASSSGGSTEAFF	TGTGCCAGCAGCTCGGGGGGTTCCACTGAAGCTTTCTTT
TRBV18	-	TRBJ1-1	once	CASLSGMTNTEAFF	TGTGCCAGCCTGTCCGGGATGACGAACACTGAAGCTTTCTTT
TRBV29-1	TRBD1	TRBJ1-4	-	CSAKTGSRTNEKLFF	TGCAGCGCTAAGACAGGGTCGCGCACTAATGAAAAACTGTTTTTT
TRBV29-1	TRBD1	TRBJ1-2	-	CSVADRVGYTF	TGCAGCGTCGCTGACAGGGTCGGCTACACCTTC
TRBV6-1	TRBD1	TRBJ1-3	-	CASSDQGGGGNTIYF	TGTGCCAGCAGTGACCAAGGGGGCGGCGGAAACACCATATATTTT
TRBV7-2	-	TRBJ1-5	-	CASSLGSQDNQPQHF	TGTGCCAGCAGCTTAGGGAGCCAGGACAATCAGCCCCAGCATTTT
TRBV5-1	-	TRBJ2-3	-	CASSLGQPGGDTQYF	TGCGCCAGCAGCTTGGGACAGCCTGGAGGAGATACGCAGTATTTT
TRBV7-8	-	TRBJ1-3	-	CASSLHTGSGNTIYF	TGTGCCAGCAGCTTACATACAGGGTCCGGAAACACCATATATTTT
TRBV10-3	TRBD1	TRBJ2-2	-	CASLTGAGTGELFF	TGTGCCAGCCTGACAGGGGCAGGGACCGGGGAGCTGTTTTTT
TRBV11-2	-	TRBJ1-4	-	CASSTQSRKLFF	TGTGCCAGCAGCACCCAATCCAGAAAACTGTTTTTT